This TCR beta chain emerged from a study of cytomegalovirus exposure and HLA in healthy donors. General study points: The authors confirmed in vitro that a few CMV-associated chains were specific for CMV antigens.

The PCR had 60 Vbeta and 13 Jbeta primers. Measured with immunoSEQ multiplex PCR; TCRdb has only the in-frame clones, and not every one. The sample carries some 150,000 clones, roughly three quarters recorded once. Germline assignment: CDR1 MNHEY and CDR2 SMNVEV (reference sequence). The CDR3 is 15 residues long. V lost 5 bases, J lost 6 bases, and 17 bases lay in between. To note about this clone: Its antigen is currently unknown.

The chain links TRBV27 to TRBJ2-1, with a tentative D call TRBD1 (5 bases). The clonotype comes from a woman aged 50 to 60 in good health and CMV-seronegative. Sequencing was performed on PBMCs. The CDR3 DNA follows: TGTGCCAGCAGTCCAGACAGTGGGTGGGTCAATGAGCAGTTCTTC. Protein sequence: CASSPDSGWVNEQFF.